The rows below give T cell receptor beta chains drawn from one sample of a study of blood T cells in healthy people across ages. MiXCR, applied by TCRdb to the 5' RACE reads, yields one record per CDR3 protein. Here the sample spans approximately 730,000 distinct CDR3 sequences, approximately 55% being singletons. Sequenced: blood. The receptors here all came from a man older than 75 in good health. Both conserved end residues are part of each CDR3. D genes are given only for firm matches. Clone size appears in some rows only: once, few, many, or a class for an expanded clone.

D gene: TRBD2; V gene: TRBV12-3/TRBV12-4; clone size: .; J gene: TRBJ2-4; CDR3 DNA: TGTGCCAGCAGTCCCGGTCGGCTAGCGGGAGCTCCAGCCAAAAACATTCAGTACTTC; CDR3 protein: CASSPGRLAGAPAKNIQYF
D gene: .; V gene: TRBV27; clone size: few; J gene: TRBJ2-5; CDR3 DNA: TGTGCCAGTTCCGGGACTATTACGGGACAGCAGTACTTC; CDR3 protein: CASSGTITGQQYF
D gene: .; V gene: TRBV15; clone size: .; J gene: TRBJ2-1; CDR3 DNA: TGTGCCACCAGCAGAGGTGATGAGATCCACAATGAGCAGTTCTTC; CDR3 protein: CATSRGDEIHNEQFF
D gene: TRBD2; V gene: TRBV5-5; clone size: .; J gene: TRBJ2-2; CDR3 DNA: TGTGCCAGCAGCCGTTCAATTTCGAGCGGGAGGACCGGGGAGCTGTTTTTT; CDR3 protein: CASSRSISSGRTGELFF
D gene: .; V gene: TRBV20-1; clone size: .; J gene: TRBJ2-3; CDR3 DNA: TGCAGTGCTCTTGCCCCGGGAGTGGGGCCAGATACGCAGTATTTT; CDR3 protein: CSALAPGVGPDTQYF
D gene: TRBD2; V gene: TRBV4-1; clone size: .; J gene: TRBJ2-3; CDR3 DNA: TGCGCCAGCAGCCAACCGACTAGCGGGAGTCCGCACAGATACGCGTATTTT; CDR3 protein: CASSQPTSGSPHRYAYF
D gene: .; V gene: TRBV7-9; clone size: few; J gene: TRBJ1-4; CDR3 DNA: TGTGCCCGTCCCCCCACGGACAGAAATGAAAAACTGTTTTTT; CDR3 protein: CARPPTDRNEKLFF
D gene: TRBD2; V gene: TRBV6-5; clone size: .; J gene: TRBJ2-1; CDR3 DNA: TGTGCCAGCAGTCCCCCGGGACTAGGAACATACAATGAGCAGTTCTTC; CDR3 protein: CASSPPGLGTYNEQFF
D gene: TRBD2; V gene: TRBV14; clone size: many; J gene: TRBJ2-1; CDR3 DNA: TGTGCCAGCAGCCAAGGACTAGCGGGGGAGAGAACCTACAATGAGCAGTTCTTC; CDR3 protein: CASSQGLAGERTYNEQFF
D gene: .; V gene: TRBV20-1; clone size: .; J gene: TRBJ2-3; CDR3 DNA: TGCAGTGCTAGATCAATACCGGGATCCCCGAGGGATACGCAGTATTTT; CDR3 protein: CSARSIPGSPRDTQYF
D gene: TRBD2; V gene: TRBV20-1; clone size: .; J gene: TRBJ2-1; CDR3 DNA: TGCAGTGCTATCCCCGGGACTAGCGGGAGTAAGAATGAGCAGTTCTTC; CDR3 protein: CSAIPGTSGSKNEQFF
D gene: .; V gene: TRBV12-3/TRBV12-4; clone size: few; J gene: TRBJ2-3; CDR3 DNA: TGTGCCAGCAGTTTAGCGGGAGGACTAGATACGCAGTATTTT; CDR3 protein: CASSLAGGLDTQYF
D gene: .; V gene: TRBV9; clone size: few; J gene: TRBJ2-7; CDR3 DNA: TGTGCCAGCAGCCCGGGTGGGCACGAGCAGTACTTC; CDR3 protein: CASSPGGHEQYF
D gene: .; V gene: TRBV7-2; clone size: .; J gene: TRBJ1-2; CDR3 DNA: TGTGCCAGCACCTCTCAGAGGGGTTTGGGCTATGGCTACACCTTC; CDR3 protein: CASTSQRGLGYGYTF
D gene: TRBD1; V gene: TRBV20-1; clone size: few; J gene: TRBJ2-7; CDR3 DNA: TGCAGTGCTACCAGGGACAGATCCTACGAGCAGTACTTC; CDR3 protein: CSATRDRSYEQYF
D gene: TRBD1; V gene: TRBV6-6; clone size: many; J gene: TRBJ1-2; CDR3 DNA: TGTGCCAGCCTGGGACAGACTAACTATGGCTACACCTTC; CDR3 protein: CASLGQTNYGYTF
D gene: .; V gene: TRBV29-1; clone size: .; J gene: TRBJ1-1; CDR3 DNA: TGCAGTGCCTCTGGCACGTCGAACACTGAAGCTTTCTTT; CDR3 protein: CSASGTSNTEAFF
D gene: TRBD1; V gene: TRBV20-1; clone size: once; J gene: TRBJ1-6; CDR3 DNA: TGCAGTGCTAGCGACAGGGGGTCGGGTTCACCCCTCCACTTT; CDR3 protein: CSASDRGSGSPLHF